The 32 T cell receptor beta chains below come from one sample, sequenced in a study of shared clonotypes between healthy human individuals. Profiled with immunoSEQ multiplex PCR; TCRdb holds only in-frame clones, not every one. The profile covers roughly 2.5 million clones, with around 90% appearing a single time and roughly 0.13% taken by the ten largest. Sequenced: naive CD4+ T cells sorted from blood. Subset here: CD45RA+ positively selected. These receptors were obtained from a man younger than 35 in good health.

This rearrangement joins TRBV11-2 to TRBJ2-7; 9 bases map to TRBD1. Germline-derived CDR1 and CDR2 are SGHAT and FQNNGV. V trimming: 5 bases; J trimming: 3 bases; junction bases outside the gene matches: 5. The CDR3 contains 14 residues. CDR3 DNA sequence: TGTGCCAGCAGCCCCGGACAGGGGAACTACGAGCAGTACTTC. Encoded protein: CASSPGQGNYEQYF.

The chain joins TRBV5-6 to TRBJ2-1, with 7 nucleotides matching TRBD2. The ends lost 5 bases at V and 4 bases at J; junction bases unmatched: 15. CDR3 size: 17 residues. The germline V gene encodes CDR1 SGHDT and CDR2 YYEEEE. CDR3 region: CASSSRAGEMWYNEQFF. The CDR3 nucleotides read TGTGCCAGCAGTTCCCGCGCGGGGGAGATGTGGTACAATGAGCAGTTCTTC.

CDR3 DNA sequence: TGTGCCAGCAGTGTCCCGGGACTGGAAAAACTGTTTTTT. Encoded protein: CASSVPGLEKLFF. The chain joins TRBV2 to TRBJ1-4; D is possibly TRBD1 (5 bases). This CDR3 comprises 13 residues. Germline V gene sequence: CDR1 SNHLY, CDR2 FYNNEI. Trimming removed 4 bases from V and 8 bases from J, with 11 bases in between.

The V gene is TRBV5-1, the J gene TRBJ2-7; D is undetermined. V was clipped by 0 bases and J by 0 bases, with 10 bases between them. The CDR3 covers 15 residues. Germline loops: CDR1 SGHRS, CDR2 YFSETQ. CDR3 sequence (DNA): TGCGCCAGCAGCTTGGGCCAGAGTCACTCCTACGAGCAGTACTTC. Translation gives CASSLGQSHSYEQYF.

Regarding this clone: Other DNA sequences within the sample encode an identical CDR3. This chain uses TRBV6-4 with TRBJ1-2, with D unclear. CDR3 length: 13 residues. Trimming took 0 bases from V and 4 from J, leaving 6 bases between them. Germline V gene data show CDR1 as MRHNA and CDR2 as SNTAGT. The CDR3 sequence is CASSDSGGYGYTF. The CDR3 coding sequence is TGTGCCAGCAGTGACTCGGGTGGCTATGGCTACACCTTC.

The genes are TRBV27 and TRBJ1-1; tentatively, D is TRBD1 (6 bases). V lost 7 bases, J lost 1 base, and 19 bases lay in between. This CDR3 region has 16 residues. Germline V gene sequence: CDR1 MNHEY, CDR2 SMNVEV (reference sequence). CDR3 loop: CASKAGRGVGNTEAFF. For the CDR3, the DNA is TGTGCCAGCAAGGCGGGCAGGGGCGTTGGGAACACTGAAGCTTTCTTT.

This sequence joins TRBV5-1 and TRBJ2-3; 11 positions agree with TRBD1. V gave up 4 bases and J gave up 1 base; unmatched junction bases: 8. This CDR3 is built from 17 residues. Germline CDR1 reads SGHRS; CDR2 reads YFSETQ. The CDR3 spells CASSPQGTGGGTDTQYF. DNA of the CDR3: TGCGCCAGCAGCCCCCAGGGGACAGGGGGTGGCACAGATACGCAGTATTTT. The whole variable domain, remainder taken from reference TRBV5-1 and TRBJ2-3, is KAGVTQTPRYLIKTRGQQVTLSCSPISGHRSVSWYQQTPGQGLQFLFEYFSETQRNKGNFPGRFSGRQFSNSRSEMNVSTLELGDSALYLCASSPQGTGGGTDTQYFGPGTRLTVL.

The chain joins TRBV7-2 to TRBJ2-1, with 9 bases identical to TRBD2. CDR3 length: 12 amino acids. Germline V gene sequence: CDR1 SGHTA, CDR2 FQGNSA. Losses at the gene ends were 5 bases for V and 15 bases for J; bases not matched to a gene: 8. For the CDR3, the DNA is TGTGCCAGCAGCCCACCGGGACTAGCATCGTTCTTC. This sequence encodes CASSPPGLASFF.

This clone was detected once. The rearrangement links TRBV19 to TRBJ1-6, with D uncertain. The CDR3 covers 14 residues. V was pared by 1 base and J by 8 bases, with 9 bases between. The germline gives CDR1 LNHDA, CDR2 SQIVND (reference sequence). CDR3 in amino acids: CASSIGVKDSPLHF. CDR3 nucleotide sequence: TGTGCCAGTAGTATAGGGGTTAAGGATTCACCCCTCCACTTT. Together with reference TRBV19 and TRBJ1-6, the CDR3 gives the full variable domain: DGGITQSPKYLFRKEGQNVTLSCEQNLNHDAMYWYRQDPGQGLRLIYYSQIVNDFQKGDIAEGYSVSREKKESFPLTVTSAQKNPTAFYLCASSIGVKDSPLHFGNGTRLTVT.

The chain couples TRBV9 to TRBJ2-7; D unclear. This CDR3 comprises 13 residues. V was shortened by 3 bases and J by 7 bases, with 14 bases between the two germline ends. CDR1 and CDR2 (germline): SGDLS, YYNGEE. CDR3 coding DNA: TGTGCCAGCAGCGCGACCTTCATGAATGAGCAGTACTTC. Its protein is CASSATFMNEQYF. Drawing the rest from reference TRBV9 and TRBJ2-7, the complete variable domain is DSGVTQTPKHLITATGQRVTLRCSPRSGDLSVYWYQQSLDQGLQFLIQYYNGEERAKGNILERFSAQQFPDLHSELNLSSLELGDSALYFCASSATFMNEQYFGPGTRLTVT.

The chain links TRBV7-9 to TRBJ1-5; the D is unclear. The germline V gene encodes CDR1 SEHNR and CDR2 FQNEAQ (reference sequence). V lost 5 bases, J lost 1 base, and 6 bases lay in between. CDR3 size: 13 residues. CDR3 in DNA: TGTGCCAGCAGCCCTGAAAGCAATCAGCCCCAGCATTTT. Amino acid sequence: CASSPESNQPQHF.

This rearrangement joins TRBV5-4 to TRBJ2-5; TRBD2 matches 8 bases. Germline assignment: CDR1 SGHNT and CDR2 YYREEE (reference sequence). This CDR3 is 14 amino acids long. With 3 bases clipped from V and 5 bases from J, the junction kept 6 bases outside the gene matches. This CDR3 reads CASSYSGGQETQYF. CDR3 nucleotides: TGTGCCAGCAGCTATTCGGGGGGGCAGGAGACCCAGTACTTC.

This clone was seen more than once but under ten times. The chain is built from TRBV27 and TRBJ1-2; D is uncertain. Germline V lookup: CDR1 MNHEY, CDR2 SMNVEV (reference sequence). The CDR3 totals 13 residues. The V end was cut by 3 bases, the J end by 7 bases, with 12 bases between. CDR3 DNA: TGTGCCAGCAGTTTTGGGGTCCGCTCTGGCTACACCTTC. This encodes CASSFGVRSGYTF.

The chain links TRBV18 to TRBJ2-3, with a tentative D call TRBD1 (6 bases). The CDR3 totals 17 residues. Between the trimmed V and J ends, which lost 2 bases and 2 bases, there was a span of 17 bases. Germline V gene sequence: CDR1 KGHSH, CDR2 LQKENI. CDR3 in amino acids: CASSPIPQGSLTDTQYF. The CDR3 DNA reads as TGTGCCAGCTCACCAATACCACAGGGCAGCCTCACAGATACGCAGTATTTT.

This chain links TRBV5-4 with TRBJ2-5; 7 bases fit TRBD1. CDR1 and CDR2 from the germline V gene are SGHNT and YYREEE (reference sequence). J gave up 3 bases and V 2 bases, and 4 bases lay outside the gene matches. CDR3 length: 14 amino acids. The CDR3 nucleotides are TGTGCCAGCAGCTTCCGGGACAGAGAAGAGACCCAGTACTTC. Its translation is CASSFRDREETQYF. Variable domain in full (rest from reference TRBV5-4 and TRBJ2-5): ETGVTQSPTHLIKTRGQQVTLRCSSQSGHNTVSWYQQALGQGPQFIFQYYREEENGRGNFPPRFSGLQFPNYSSELNVNALELDDSALYLCASSFRDREETQYFGPGTRLLVL.

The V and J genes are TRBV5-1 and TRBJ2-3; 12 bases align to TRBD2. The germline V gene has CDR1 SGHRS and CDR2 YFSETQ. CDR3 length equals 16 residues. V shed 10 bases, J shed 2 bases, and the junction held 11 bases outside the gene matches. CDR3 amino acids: CASEKLAGGNTDTQYF. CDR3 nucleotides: TGCGCCTCCGAGAAACTAGCGGGGGGAAACACAGATACGCAGTATTTT.

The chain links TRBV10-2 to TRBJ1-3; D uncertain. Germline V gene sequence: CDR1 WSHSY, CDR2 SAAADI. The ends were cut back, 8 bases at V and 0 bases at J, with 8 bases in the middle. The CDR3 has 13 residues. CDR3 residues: CASRMNSGNTIYF. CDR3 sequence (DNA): TGCGCCAGCCGCATGAACTCTGGAAACACCATATATTTT.

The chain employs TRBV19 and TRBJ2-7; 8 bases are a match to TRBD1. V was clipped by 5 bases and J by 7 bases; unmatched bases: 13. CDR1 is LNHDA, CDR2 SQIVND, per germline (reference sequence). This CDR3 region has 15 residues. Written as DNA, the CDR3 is TGTGCCAGTAGTTTTCGGACAGGGTTACGAGGGGAGCAGTACTTC. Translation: CASSFRTGLRGEQYF.

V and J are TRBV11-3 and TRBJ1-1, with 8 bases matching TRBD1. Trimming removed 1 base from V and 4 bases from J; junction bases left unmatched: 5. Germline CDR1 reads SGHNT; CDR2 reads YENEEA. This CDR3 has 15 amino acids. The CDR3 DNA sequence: TGTGCCAGCAGCTTAGCAGGAACAGGGGGCACTGAAGCTTTCTTT. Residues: CASSLAGTGGTEAFF.

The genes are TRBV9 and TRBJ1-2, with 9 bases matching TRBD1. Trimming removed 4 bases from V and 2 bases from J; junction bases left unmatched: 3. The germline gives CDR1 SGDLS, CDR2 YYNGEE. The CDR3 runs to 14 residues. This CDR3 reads CASSPGQGNYGYTF. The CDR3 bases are TGTGCCAGCAGCCCAGGACAGGGGAACTATGGCTACACCTTC.

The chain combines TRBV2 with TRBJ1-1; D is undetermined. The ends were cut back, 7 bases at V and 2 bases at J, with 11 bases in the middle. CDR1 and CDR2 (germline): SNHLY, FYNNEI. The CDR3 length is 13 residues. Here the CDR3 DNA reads TGTGCCAGCATCTTGAACGCCAACACTGAAGCTTTCTTT. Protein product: CASILNANTEAFF.

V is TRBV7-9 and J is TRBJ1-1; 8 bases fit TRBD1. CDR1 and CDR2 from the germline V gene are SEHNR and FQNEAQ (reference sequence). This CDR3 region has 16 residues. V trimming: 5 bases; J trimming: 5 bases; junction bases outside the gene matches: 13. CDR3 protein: CASSPGNLDRGTEAFF. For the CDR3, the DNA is TGTGCCAGCAGCCCAGGAAATCTCGACAGGGGAACTGAAGCTTTCTTT.

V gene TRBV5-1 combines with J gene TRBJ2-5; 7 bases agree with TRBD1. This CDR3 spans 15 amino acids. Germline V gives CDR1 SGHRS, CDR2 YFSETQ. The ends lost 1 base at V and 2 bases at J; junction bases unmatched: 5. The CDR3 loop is CASSLTGDLQETQYF. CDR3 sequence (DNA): TGCGCCAGCAGCTTGACAGGGGATTTGCAAGAGACCCAGTACTTC.

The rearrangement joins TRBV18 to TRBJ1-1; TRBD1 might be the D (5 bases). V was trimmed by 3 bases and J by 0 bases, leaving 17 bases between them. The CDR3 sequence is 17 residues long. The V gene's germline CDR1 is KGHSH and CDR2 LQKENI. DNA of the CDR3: TGTGCCAGCTCACCCATTCCCGGGGGAAGTCTGAACACTGAAGCTTTCTTT. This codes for CASSPIPGGSLNTEAFF.

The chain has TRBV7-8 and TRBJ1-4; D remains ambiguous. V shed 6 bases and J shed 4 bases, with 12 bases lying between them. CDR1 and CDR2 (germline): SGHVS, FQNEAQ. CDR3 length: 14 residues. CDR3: CASSPRGDNEKLFF. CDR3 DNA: TGTGCCAGCAGTCCGCGCGGCGATAATGAAAAACTGTTTTTT.

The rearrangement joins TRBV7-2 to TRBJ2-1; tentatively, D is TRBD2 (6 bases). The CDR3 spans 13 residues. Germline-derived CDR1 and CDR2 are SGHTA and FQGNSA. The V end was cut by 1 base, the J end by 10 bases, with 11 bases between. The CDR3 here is CASSLGRVGEQFF. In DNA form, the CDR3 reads TGTGCCAGCAGCTTAGGGAGGGTAGGAGAGCAGTTCTTC.

Here the CDR3 DNA reads TGTGCCAGCAGCTTCGGGACAGGCACCCATGGGGGAAACATTCAGTACTTC. Encoded protein: CASSFGTGTHGGNIQYF. The V gene is TRBV7-8, the J gene TRBJ2-4, with 8 bases fitting TRBD1. This CDR3 has 17 residues. Germline assignment: CDR1 SGHVS and CDR2 FQNEAQ. V lost 3 bases to trimming and J lost 6 bases; unmatched junction nucleotides: 13.

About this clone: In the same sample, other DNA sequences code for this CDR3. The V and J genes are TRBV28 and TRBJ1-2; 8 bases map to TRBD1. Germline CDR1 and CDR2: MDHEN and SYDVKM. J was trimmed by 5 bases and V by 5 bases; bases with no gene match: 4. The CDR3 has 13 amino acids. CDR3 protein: CASSAQGAYGYTF. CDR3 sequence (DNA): TGTGCCAGCAGTGCGCAGGGGGCTTATGGCTACACCTTC.

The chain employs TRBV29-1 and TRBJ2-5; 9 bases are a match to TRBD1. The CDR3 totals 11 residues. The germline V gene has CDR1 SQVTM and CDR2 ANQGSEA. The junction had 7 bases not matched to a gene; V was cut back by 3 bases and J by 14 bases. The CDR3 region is CSVEGTGSPYF. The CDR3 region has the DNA TGCAGCGTTGAGGGGACAGGGTCCCCCTACTTC.

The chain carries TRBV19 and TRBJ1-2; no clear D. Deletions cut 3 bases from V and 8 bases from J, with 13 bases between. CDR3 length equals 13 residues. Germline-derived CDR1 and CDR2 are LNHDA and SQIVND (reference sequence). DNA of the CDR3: TGTGCCAGTAGTATCCTTCCCGGGGAAGGCTACACCTTC. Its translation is CASSILPGEGYTF.

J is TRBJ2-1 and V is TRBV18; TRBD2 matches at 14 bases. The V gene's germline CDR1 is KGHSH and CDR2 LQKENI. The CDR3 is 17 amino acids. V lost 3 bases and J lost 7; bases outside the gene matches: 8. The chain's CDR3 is CASSPALGTSGRNEQFF. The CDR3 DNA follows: TGTGCCAGCTCACCGGCACTAGGGACTAGCGGGAGAAATGAGCAGTTCTTC.

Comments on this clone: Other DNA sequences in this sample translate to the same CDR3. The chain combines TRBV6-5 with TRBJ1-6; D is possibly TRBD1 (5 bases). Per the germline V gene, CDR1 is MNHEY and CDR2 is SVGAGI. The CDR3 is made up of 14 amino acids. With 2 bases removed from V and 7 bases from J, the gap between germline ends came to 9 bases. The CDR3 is CASSYGGLNSPLHF. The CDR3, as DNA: TGTGCCAGCAGTTACGGGGGGTTAAATTCACCCCTCCACTTT.